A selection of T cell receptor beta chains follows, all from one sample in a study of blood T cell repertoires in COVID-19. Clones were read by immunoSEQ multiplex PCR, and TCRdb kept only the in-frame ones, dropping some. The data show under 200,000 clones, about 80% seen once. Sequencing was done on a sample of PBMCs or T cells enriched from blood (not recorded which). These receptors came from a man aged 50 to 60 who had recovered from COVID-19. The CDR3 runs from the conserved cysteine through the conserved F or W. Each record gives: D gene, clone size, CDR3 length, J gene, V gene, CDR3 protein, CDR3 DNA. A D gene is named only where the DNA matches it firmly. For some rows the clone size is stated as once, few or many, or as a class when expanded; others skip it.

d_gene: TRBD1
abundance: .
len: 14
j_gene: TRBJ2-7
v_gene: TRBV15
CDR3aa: CATSRDPGQVEQYF
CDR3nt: TGTGCCACCAGCAGAGATCCTGGACAGGTCGAGCAGTACTTC

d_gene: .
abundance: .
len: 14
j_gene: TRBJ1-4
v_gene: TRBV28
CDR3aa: CASSLNGLNEKLFF
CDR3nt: TGTGCCAGCAGTTTAAACGGACTTAATGAAAAACTGTTTTTT

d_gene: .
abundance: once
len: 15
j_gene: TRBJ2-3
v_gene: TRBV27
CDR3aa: CASSTIQGIRDTQYF
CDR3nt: TGTGCCAGCAGTACGATTCAGGGGATTAGGGATACGCAGTATTTT

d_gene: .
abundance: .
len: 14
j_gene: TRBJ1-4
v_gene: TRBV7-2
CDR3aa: CASSLFGSREKLFF
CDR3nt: TGTGCCAGCAGCTTGTTCGGATCTAGGGAAAAACTGTTTTTT

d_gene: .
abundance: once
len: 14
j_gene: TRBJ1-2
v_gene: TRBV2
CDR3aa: CASSGQVFSVGYTF
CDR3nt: TGTGCCAGCAGTGGACAGGTATTTTCGGTCGGCTACACCTTC

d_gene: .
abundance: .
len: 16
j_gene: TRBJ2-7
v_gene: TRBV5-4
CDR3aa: CASSFGTGFPSYEQYF
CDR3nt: TGTGCCAGCAGCTTCGGAACAGGGTTTCCCTCCTACGAGCAGTACTTC

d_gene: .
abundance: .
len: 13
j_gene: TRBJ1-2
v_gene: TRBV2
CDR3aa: CASTPLGGYGYTF
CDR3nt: TGTGCCAGCACCCCCCTGGGGGGGTATGGCTACACCTTC

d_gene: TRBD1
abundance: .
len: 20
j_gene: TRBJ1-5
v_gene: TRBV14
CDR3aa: CASSLFGRDRGPYSNQPQHF
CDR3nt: TGTGCCAGCAGCCTTTTTGGTCGGGACAGGGGCCCTTATAGCAATCAGCCCCAGCATTTT

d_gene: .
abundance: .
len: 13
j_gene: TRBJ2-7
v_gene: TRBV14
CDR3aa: CASKDRSTYEQYF
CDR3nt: TGTGCCAGCAAGGATAGGAGTACCTACGAGCAGTACTTC

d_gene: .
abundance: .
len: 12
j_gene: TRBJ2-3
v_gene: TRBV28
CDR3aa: CASGGSTDTQYF
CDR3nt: TGTGCCAGCGGGGGGAGCACAGATACGCAGTATTTT

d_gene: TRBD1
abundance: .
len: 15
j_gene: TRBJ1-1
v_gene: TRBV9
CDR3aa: CASSVATGMNTEAFF
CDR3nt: TGTGCCAGCAGCGTAGCGACAGGGATGAACACTGAAGCTTTCTTT

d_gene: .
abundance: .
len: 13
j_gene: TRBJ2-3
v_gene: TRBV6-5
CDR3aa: CASKSGSTDTQYF
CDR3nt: TGTGCCAGCAAGAGCGGAAGCACAGATACGCAGTATTTT

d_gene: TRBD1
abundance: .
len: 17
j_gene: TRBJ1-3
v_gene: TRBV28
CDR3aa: CASSLYVQGASGNTIYF
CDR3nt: TGTGCCAGCAGTCTATACGTACAGGGGGCGAGTGGAAACACCATATATTTT

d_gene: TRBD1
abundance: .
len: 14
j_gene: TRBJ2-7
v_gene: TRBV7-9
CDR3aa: CASSNRGALYEQYF
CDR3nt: TGTGCCAGCAGCAACAGGGGCGCGTTATACGAGCAGTACTTC

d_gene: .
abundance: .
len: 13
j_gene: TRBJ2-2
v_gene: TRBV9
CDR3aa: CASSVTGDGELFF
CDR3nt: TGTGCCAGCAGCGTAACGGGGGACGGGGAGCTGTTTTTT

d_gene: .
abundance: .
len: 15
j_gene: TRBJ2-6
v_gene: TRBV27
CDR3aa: CASSWAGSGANVLTF
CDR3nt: TGTGCCAGCAGTTGGGCAGGGTCTGGGGCCAACGTCCTGACTTTC

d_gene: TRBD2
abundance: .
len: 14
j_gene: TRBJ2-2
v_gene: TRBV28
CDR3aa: CASKLAGGPGELFF
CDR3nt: TGTGCCAGCAAACTAGCGGGGGGGCCCGGGGAGCTGTTTTTT

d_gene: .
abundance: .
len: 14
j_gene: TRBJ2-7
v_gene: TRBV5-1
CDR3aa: CASSLTEGSYEQYF
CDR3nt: TGCGCCAGCAGCTTGACGGAGGGTTCCTACGAGCAGTACTTC

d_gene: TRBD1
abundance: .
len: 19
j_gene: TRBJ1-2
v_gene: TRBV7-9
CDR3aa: CASSPRRDRAQGENYGYTF
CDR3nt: TGTGCCAGCAGCCCCCGCCGGGACAGGGCCCAAGGAGAAAACTATGGCTACACCTTC

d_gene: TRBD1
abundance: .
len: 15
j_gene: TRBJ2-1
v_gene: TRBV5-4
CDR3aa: CASSFGQGMWNEQFF
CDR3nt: TGTGCCAGCAGCTTCGGACAGGGAATGTGGAATGAGCAGTTCTTC

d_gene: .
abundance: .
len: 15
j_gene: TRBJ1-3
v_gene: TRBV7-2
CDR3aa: CASRGPRVSGNTIYF
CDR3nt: TGTGCCAGCAGAGGACCCAGGGTATCCGGAAACACCATATATTTT

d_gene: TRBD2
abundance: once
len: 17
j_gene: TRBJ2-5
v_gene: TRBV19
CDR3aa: CASRSRRGGDHRETQYF
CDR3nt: TGTGCCAGTAGGTCGCGGCGCGGGGGGGATCACCGAGAGACCCAGTACTTC

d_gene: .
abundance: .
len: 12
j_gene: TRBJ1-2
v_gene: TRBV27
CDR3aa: CASSREGWGYTF
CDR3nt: TGTGCCAGCAGCCGGGAGGGCTGGGGCTACACCTTC

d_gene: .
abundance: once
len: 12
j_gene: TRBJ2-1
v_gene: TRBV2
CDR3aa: CASSPDSDSEFF
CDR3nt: TGTGCCAGCAGTCCCGACAGCGATTCGGAGTTCTTC

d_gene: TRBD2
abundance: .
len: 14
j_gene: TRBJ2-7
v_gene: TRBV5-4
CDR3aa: CASSFGGMAYEQYF
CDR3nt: TGTGCCAGCAGCTTCGGGGGGATGGCCTACGAGCAGTACTTC

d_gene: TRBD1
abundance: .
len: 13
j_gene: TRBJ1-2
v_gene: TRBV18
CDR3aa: CASSPTGDHGYTF
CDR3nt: TGTGCCAGCTCACCTACAGGGGACCATGGCTACACCTTC

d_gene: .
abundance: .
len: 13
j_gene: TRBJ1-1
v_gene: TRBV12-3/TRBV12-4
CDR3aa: CASSLQGPRTAFF
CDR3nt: TGTGCCAGCAGCTTACAGGGCCCACGAACGGCTTTCTTT

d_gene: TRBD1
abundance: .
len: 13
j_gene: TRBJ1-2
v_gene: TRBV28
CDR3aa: CASSLDRGYGYTF
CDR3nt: TGTGCCAGCAGCCTAGACAGGGGATATGGCTACACCTTC

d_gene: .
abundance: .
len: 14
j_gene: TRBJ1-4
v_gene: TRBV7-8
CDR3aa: CASSFGGEGEKLFF
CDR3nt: TGTGCCAGCAGCTTTGGGGGGGAGGGTGAAAAACTGTTTTTT

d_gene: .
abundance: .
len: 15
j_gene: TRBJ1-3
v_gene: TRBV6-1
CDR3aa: CASSDNHSPGNTIYF
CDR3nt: TGTGCCAGCAGTGACAACCACAGCCCTGGAAACACCATATATTTT

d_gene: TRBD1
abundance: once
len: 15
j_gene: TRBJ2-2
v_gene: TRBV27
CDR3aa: CASRTTGQPTGELFF
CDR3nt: TGTGCCAGCAGGACGACGGGACAGCCCACCGGGGAGCTGTTTTTT

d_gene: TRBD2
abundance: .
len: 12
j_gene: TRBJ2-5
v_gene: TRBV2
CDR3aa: CASVAGGETQYF
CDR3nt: TGTGCCAGCGTGGCGGGGGGGGAGACCCAGTACTTC

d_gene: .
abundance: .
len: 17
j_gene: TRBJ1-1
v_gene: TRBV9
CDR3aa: CASSPGGNGVFITEAFF
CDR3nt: TGTGCCAGCAGCCCCGGCGGGAACGGGGTTTTTATCACTGAAGCTTTCTTT

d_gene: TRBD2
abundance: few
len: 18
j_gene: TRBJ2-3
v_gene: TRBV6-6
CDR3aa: CASSPPAGSGAYTDTQYF
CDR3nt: TGTGCCAGCAGTCCACCGGCCGGCAGCGGGGCATACACAGATACGCAGTATTTT

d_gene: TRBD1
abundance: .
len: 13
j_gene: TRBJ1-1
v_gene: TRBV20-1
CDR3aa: CSASQGANAEAFF
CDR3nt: TGCAGTGCTAGTCAGGGGGCCAATGCTGAAGCTTTCTTT

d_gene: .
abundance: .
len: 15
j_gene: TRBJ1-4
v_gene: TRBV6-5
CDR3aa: CASSPRGDLGEKLFF
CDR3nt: TGTGCCAGCAGCCCCCGGGGGGATCTCGGTGAAAAACTGTTTTTT

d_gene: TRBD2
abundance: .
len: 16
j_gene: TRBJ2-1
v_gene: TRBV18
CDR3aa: CASSPSTSGGYNEQFF
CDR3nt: TGTGCCAGCTCACCTTCGACTAGCGGGGGATACAATGAGCAGTTCTTC

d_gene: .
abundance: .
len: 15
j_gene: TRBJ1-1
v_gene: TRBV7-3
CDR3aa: CASRMMGGINTEAFF
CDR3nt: TGTGCCAGCAGGATGATGGGGGGAATTAACACTGAAGCTTTCTTT

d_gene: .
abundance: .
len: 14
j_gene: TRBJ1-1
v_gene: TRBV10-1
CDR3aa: CASSESVRGTEAFF
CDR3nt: TGCGCCAGCAGTGAATCCGTCAGGGGTACTGAAGCTTTCTTT

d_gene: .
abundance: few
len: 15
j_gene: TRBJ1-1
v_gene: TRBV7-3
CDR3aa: CASSSRGGRNTEAFF
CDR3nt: TGTGCCAGCAGCTCAAGGGGGGGACGTAACACTGAAGCTTTCTTT